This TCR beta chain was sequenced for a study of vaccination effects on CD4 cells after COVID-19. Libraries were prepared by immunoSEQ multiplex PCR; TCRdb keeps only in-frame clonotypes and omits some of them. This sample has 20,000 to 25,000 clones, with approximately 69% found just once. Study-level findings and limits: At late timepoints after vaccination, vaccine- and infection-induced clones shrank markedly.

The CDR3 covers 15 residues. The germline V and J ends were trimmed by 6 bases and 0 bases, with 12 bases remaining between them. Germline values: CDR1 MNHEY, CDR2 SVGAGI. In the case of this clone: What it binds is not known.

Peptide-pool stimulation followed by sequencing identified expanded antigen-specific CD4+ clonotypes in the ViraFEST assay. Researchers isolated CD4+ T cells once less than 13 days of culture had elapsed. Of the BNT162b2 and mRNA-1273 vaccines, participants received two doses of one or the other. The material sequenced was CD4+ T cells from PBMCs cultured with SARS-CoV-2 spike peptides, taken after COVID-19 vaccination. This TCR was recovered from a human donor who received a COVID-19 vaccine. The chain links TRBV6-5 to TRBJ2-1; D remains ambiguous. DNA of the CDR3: TGTGCCAGCAGATCCACTCGCAGCTCCTACAATGAGCAGTTCTTC. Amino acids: CASRSTRSSYNEQFF.